The 22 T cell receptor beta chains in this list originate from one sample, sequenced in a study of cytomegalovirus exposure and HLA in healthy donors. PCR employed 60 Vbeta and 13 Jbeta primers. The assay was immunoSEQ multiplex PCR, and TCRdb's table has in-frame clones only and misses some. The top ten clones hold about 3% of a sample with about 160,000 clones, roughly 71% of them seen once. The source material was PBMCs. The receptors stem from a woman aged 45-60 years in good health and CMV-seropositive.

The chain employs TRBV5-6 and TRBJ2-1, with D possibly being TRBD2 (5 bases). The CDR3 runs 13 residues. The ends were cut back, 0 bases at V and 9 bases at J, with 10 bases in the middle. Looked up from germline, CDR1 is SGHDT and CDR2 is YYEEEE. This chain's CDR3 is CASSLVSSTEQFF. Here the CDR3 DNA reads TGTGCCAGCAGCTTGGTTTCTAGCACTGAGCAGTTCTTC.

This clone was observed once. This chain connects TRBV4-1 to TRBJ2-1, with 12 bases that match TRBD2. Looked up from germline, CDR1 is MGHRA and CDR2 is YSYEKL. The CDR3 runs 16 residues. V dropped 2 bases and J dropped 8; count of bases not matched to a gene: 7. The CDR3 nucleotides are TGCGCCAGCAGCCAATCCGCTAGCGGGGGGGCCGATGAGCAGTTCTTC. As protein: CASSQSASGGADEQFF.

This rearrangement joins TRBV5-4 to TRBJ2-7, with a possible D match to TRBD1 (6 bases). Germline values: CDR1 SGHNT, CDR2 YYREEE (reference sequence). This CDR3 contains 13 residues. Trimming stripped 2 bases from V and 6 bases from J, with 12 bases between. The CDR3 spells CASSLQGSGEQYF. The CDR3 DNA sequence: TGTGCCAGCAGCTTACAGGGCTCGGGCGAGCAGTACTTC.

This sequence joins TRBV5-6 and TRBJ2-5; 7 nucleotides agree with TRBD2. The CDR3 loop spans 16 amino acids. Germline CDR1 and CDR2: SGHDT and YYEEEE. With 1 base clipped from V and 0 bases from J, the junction kept 6 bases outside the gene matches. In DNA, the CDR3 is TGTGCCAGCAGCTTGTTGCTCGGGGGGAACCAAGAGACCCAGTACTTC. The encoded protein is CASSLLLGGNQETQYF.

The V and J genes are TRBV5-6 and TRBJ1-2; 10 bases align to TRBD1. This CDR3 spans 15 amino acids. CDR1 and CDR2 from the germline V gene are SGHDT and YYEEEE. V gave up 4 bases and J gave up 8 bases; unmatched junction bases: 11. The CDR3 is CASSAAGTGDPGYTF. DNA of the CDR3: TGTGCCAGCAGCGCGGCCGGGACAGGGGACCCGGGCTACACCTTC.

The chain employs TRBV6-5 and TRBJ1-1; no firm D call. CDR3 length equals 13 residues. Trimming removed 3 bases from V and 1 base from J, with 6 bases in between. Germline CDR1 MNHEY, CDR2 SVGAGI. The CDR3 reads CASSYTGNTEAFF. The CDR3 nucleotides read TGTGCCAGCAGTTATACGGGGAACACTGAAGCTTTCTTT.

This clone came up a few times. The chain combines TRBV19 with TRBJ1-1; the D gene is possibly TRBD1 (5 bases). Per germline, CDR1 LNHDA and CDR2 SQIVND (reference sequence). The ends were cut back, 5 bases at V and 1 base at J, with 11 bases in the middle. The CDR3 is made up of 14 amino acids. CDR3 sequence (DNA): TGTGCCAGTAGTCCCAGGGCTGAGAACACTGAAGCTTTCTTT. Translated: CASSPRAENTEAFF. Based on the CDR3 plus reference TRBV19 and TRBJ1-1, the full variable domain is DGGITQSPKYLFRKEGQNVTLSCEQNLNHDAMYWYRQDPGQGLRLIYYSQIVNDFQKGDIAEGYSVSREKKESFPLTVTSAQKNPTAFYLCASSPRAENTEAFFGQGTRLTVV.

V is TRBV19 and J is TRBJ1-6; 7 bases match TRBD1. Germline V gene data show CDR1 as LNHDA and CDR2 as SQIVND (reference sequence). With V trimmed by 3 bases and J by 5 bases, 4 bases remained unmatched. The CDR3 extends over 15 amino acids. The CDR3 spells CASSIRGQDNSPLHF. As DNA, the CDR3 is TGTGCCAGTAGTATTAGGGGGCAAGATAATTCACCCCTCCACTTT.

In this sample, this clone turned up once. This chain connects TRBV4-2 to TRBJ2-7; TRBD2 is a possible D gene (5 bases). The CDR3 covers 15 residues. Trimming shortened V by 0 bases and J by 6 bases, and 15 bases separated the two germline ends. Germline V gene lookup returns CDR1 LGHNA and CDR2 YNFKEQ. The CDR3 nucleotides read TGTGCCAGCAGCCAAGATTTCAACGGGGAGTTCGAGCAGTACTTC. Its translation is CASSQDFNGEFEQYF.

V is TRBV5-1 and J is TRBJ1-3; tentatively, D is TRBD1 (5 bases). The V end was cut by 4 bases, the J end by 2 bases, with 10 bases between. The CDR3 spans 14 residues. Germline V gene data show CDR1 as SGHRS and CDR2 as YFSETQ. CDR3 DNA sequence: TGCGCCAGCAGCGTGGAGGGGACTGGAAACACCATATATTTT. Its protein is CASSVEGTGNTIYF.

CDR3 coding DNA: TGTGCCAGTGAACTCGGGGGGCCTAACACAGATACGCAGTATTTT. Amino acid sequence: CASELGGPNTDTQYF. This sequence joins TRBV6-6 and TRBJ2-3; the D gene is possibly TRBD2 (7 bases). Germline V gives CDR1 MNHNY, CDR2 SVGAGI (reference sequence). Trimming left V 9 bases short and J 2 bases short, with 18 bases between. This CDR3 region has 15 residues.

The V call is TRBV19, the J call TRBJ1-1; 8 bases are a match to TRBD1. The V segment lost 5 bases and the J segment 1 base; nucleotides outside the gene matches: 3. This CDR3 comprises 14 residues. In germline, CDR1 is LNHDA, CDR2 SQIVND (reference sequence). The chain's CDR3 is CASSVGQANTEAFF. The CDR3 DNA reads as TGTGCCAGTAGTGTGGGACAGGCGAACACTGAAGCTTTCTTT.

The chain recombines TRBV5-6 with TRBJ2-3, with a tentative D call TRBD2 (6 bases). The CDR3 totals 16 residues. Trimming took off 4 bases at V and 0 bases at J, with 15 bases between the two ends. Germline V gene data show CDR1 as SGHDT and CDR2 as YYEEEE. In DNA, the CDR3 is TGTGCCAGCAGCGACGGAGCGGGCTATAGCACAGATACGCAGTATTTT. Its protein product is CASSDGAGYSTDTQYF.

V and J are TRBV5-4 and TRBJ1-3; D possibly corresponds to TRBD1 (6 bases). The CDR3 extends over 15 amino acids. The germline CDR1 and CDR2 sequences are SGHNT and YYREEE (reference sequence). Trimming took 0 bases from V and 0 from J, leaving 7 bases between them. The CDR3 sequence is CASSLVGASGNTIYF. In nucleotides, the CDR3 is TGTGCCAGCAGCTTGGTGGGGGCCTCTGGAAACACCATATATTTT.

This chain connects TRBV11-2 to TRBJ2-3; TRBD2 agrees at 11 bases. Germline CDR1 reads SGHAT; CDR2 reads FQNNGV. Trimming at V came to 1 base and at J to 4 bases, leaving 4 bases not matched to a gene. The CDR3 length is 16 residues. This chain's CDR3 is CASSLVAGGISDTQYF. CDR3 coding DNA: TGTGCCAGCAGCTTAGTAGCGGGGGGGATATCAGATACGCAGTATTTT.

This clone came up once. The chain employs TRBV13 and TRBJ2-2, with 10 bases fitting TRBD2. The CDR3 has 16 amino acids. Germline V gene sequence: CDR1 PRHDT, CDR2 FYEKMQ (reference sequence). With 5 bases clipped from V and 5 bases from J, the junction kept 8 bases outside the gene matches. CDR3 amino acids: CASSPTSGGATGELFF. The CDR3 DNA is TGTGCCAGCAGCCCCACGAGCGGGGGGGCTACCGGGGAGCTGTTTTTT.

The J gene is TRBJ1-2, the V gene TRBV5-1, with 7 bases that match TRBD1. Germline V gene data show CDR1 as SGHRS and CDR2 as YFSETQ. The V segment lost 7 bases and the J segment 10 bases; nucleotides outside the gene matches: 19. This CDR3 has 15 residues. CDR3: CASHTIPGQSYFYTF. The CDR3 nucleotides read TGCGCCAGCCATACAATCCCGGGACAGTCTTATTTCTACACCTTC.

The rearrangement uses TRBV7-6 and TRBJ2-7, with 7 positions matching TRBD2. Germline CDR1 and CDR2: SGHVS and FNYEAQ. There are 15 residues in the CDR3. Trimming took 0 bases from V and 3 from J; bases not matched to a gene: 5. CDR3 region: CASSLAKGLIYEQYF. As DNA, the CDR3 is TGTGCCAGCAGCTTAGCGAAGGGACTAATCTACGAGCAGTACTTC.

This chain connects TRBV15 to TRBJ2-7, with D possibly TRBD1 on 6 matching bases. The V and J ends lost 0 bases and 5 bases respectively, with 11 bases between them. Per germline, CDR1 LNHNV and CDR2 YYDKDF (reference sequence). This CDR3 is built from 14 residues. This chain's CDR3 is CATSRDRGSDEQYF. The CDR3 DNA follows: TGTGCCACCAGCAGAGACAGGGGAAGCGACGAGCAGTACTTC. Based on the CDR3 plus reference TRBV15 and TRBJ2-7, the full variable domain is DAMVIQNPRYQVTQFGKPVTLSCSQTLNHNVMYWYQQKSSQAPKLLFHYYDKDFNNEADTPDNFQSRRPNTSFCFLDIRSPGLGDTAMYLCATSRDRGSDEQYFGPGTRLTVT.

This clone has only a few counts. The V gene is TRBV5-4, the J gene TRBJ2-2, with 7 bases aligning to TRBD1. This CDR3 has 15 amino acids. The V and J ends lost 3 bases and 4 bases, in that order; junction bases with no gene match: 6. Germline values: CDR1 SGHNT, CDR2 YYREEE (reference sequence). The DNA of the CDR3 is TGTGCCAGCAGCTCGCGTACAGGGGCCACCGGGGAGCTGTTTTTT. Its protein product is CASSSRTGATGELFF.

The chain links TRBV5-1 to TRBJ2-1; D unresolved. Trimming shortened V by 1 base and J by 0 bases, and 8 bases separated the two germline ends. Germline V gene data show CDR1 as SGHRS and CDR2 as YFSETQ. The CDR3 is 15 residues long. The CDR3 is CASSLTSSSYNEQFF. CDR3 nucleotides: TGCGCCAGCAGCTTGACTTCTAGCTCCTACAATGAGCAGTTCTTC.

As for this clone: This sample includes further DNA sequences coding for the same CDR3. The genes are TRBV9 and TRBJ2-3; D is uncertain. The germline gives CDR1 SGDLS, CDR2 YYNGEE. The length of the CDR3 is 12 residues. With 3 bases removed from V and 2 bases from J, the gap between germline ends came to 4 bases. The CDR3 here is CASSAFTDTQYF. The CDR3 DNA is TGTGCCAGCAGCGCATTCACAGATACGCAGTATTTT.